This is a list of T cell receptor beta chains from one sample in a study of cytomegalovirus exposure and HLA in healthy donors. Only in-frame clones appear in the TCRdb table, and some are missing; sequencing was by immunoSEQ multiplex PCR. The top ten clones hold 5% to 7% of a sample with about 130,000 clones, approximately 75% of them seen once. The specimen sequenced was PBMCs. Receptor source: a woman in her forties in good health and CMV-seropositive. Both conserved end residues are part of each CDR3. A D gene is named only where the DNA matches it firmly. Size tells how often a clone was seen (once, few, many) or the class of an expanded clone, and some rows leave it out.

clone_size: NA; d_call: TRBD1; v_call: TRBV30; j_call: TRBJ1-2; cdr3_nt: TGTGCCTGGAGCCGGGACAGGGTGAATTCTGGCTACACCTTC; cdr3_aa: CAWSRDRVNSGYTF
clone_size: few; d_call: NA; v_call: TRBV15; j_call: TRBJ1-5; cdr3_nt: TGTGCCACCAGCATGTCTTTTTTGGGGGGGAGTTTTAGCAATCAGCCCCAGCATTTT; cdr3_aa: CATSMSFLGGSFSNQPQHF
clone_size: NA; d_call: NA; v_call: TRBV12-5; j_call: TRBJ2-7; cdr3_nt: TGTGCTAGTGGTTTGGTAGGGGAACCCTACGAGCAGTACTTC; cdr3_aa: CASGLVGEPYEQYF
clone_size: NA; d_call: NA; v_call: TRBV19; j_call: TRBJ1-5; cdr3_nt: TGTGCCAGTAGAAATAACGGTCGGGGAGATAATCAGCCCCAGCATTTT; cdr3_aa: CASRNNGRGDNQPQHF
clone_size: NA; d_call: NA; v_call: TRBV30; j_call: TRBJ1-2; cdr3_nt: TGTGCTCACCGTATGACAGGCGATGGCTACACCTTC; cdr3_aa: CAHRMTGDGYTF
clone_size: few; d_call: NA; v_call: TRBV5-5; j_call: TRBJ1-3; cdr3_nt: TGTGCCAGCAGCCTGTCCGGGACACCTTCTGGAAACACCATATATTTT; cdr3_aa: CASSLSGTPSGNTIYF
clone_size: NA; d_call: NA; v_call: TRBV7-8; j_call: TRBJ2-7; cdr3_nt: TGTGCCAGCAGCTTACTTCAACAGGGTGGAGAGCAGTACTTC; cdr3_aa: CASSLLQQGGEQYF
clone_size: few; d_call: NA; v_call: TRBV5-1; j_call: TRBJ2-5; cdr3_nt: TGCGCCAGCAGCAACGGAGGGTTTCAAGAGACCCAGTACTTC; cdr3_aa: CASSNGGFQETQYF
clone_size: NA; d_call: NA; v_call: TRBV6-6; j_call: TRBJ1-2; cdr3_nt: TGTGCCAGCAGTTGGGGGGGGAGGTCGGAGTATGGCTACACCTTC; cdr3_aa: CASSWGGRSEYGYTF
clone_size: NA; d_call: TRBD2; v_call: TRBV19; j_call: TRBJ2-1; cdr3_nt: TGTGCCAGTAGTAAAGCGGGAGTGGCGAATGAGCAGTTCTTC; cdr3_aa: CASSKAGVANEQFF
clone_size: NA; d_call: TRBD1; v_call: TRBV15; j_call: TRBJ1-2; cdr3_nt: TGTGCCACCAGCAGAGGAGGGACAGGGGGTAACTATGGCTACACCTTC; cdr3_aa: CATSRGGTGGNYGYTF
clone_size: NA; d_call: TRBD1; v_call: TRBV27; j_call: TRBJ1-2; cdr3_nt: TGTGCCAGCCTCAACCTTGGACAGGGAGGGTATGGCTACACCTTC; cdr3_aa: CASLNLGQGGYGYTF
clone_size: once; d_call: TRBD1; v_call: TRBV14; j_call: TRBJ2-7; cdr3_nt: TGTGCCAGCAGCCAGGGACAGCTAATCTACGAGCAGTACTTC; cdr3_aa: CASSQGQLIYEQYF
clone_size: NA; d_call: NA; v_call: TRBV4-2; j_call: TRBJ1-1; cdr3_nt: TGTGCCAGCAGCCAAGATCCTAGAGGACACAGGCCAGGGCTACGAAACACTGAAGCTTTCTTT; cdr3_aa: CASSQDPRGHRPGLRNTEAFF
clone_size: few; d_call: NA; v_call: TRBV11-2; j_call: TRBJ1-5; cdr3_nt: TGTGCCAGCAGCCCAGACACTAATCAGCCCCAGCATTTT; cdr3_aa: CASSPDTNQPQHF
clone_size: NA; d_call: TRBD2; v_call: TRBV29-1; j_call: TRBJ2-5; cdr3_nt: TGCAGCGTTGTGGGGGGGATCGGCCAAGAGACCCAGTACTTC; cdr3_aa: CSVVGGIGQETQYF
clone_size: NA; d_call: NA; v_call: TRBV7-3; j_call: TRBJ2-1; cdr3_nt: TGTGCCAGCAGCTTAATAGGTGTGGGCCGGACATACAATGAGCAGTTCTTC; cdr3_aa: CASSLIGVGRTYNEQFF
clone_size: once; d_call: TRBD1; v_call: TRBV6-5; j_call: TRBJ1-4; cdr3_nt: TGTGCCAGCAGTGTAACAGGGGCCCAGAGCGAAAAACTGTTTTTT; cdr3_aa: CASSVTGAQSEKLFF
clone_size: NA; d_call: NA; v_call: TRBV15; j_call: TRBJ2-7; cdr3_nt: TGTGCCACCAGCAGAGATCGGGTTGAGCAGTACTTC; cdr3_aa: CATSRDRVEQYF
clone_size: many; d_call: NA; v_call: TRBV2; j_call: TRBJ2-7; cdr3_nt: TGTGCCATCCGCAGGCTCTACGAGCAGTACTTC; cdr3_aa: CAIRRLYEQYF
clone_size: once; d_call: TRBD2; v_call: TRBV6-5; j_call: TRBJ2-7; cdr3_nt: TGTGCCAGCAGTATCGGGACTAGCTACGAGCAGTACTTC; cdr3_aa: CASSIGTSYEQYF
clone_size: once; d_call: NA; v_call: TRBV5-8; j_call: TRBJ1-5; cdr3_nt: TGTGCCAGCAGCTTGGTTGTCTCCCATTCTACTCCGGAGCCCCAGCATTTT; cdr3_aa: CASSLVVSHSTPEPQHF
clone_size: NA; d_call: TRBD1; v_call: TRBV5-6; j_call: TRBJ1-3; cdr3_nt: TGTGCGATTGAACGACAGGGCGGGAACACCATATATTTT; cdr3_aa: CAIERQGGNTIYF
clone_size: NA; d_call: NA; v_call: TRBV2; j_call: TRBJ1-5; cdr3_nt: TGTGCCAGCAGTGAAGCGTCGGGCAATCAGCCCCAGCATTTT; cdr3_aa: CASSEASGNQPQHF
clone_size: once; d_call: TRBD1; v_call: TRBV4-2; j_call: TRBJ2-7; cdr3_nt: TGTGCCAGCAGCCGAGAAACCGACAGGGGGCGGCCTTACGAGCAGTACTTC; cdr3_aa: CASSRETDRGRPYEQYF
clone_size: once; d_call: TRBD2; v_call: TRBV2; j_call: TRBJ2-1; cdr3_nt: TGTGCCAGCAGCGCAGCGGGAGAAAGTGAGCAGTTCTTC; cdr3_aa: CASSAAGESEQFF
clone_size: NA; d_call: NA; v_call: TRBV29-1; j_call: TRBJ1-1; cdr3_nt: TGCAGCGTTAGGGGTTTGAACACTGAAGCTTTCTTT; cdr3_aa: CSVRGLNTEAFF
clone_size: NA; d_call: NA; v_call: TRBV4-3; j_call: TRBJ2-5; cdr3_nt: TGCGCCAGCAGCCAAGGTGGGGGCAATGCCCAAGAGACCCAGTACTTC; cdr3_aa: CASSQGGGNAQETQYF
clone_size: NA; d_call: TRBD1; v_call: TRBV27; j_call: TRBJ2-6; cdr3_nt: TGTGCCAGCAGTCACGGGACAGGGGTCGGGGCCAACGTCCTGACTTTC; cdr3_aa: CASSHGTGVGANVLTF
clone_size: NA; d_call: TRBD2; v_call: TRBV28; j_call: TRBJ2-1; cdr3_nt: TGTGCCAGCAGCCTTACTAGCGGGAGTAATGGTGAGCAGTTCTTC; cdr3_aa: CASSLTSGSNGEQFF
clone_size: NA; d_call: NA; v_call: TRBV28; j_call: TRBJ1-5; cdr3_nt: TGTGCCAGCAGTTTAGGGAGTAGGATTAGCAATCAGCCCCAGCATTTT; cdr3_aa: CASSLGSRISNQPQHF
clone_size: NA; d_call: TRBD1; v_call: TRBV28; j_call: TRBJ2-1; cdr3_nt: TGTGCCAGCAGTTCCGGGACAGGGGGCTACAATGAGCAGTTCTTC; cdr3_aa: CASSSGTGGYNEQFF
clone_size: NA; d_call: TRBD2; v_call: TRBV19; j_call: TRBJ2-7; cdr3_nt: TGTGCCAGTAGTCCCCTAGCGGGGGGAGCCTACGAGCAGTACTTC; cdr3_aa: CASSPLAGGAYEQYF
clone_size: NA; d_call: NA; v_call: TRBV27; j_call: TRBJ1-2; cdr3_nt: TGTGCCAGCACCCTCAAAAGGGGGTCGGGAGGCTACACCTTC; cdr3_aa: CASTLKRGSGGYTF
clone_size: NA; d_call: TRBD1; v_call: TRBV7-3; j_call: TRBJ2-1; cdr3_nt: TGTGCCAGCAGTTTGGACAGGGGCAAGTACAATGAGCAGTTCTTC; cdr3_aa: CASSLDRGKYNEQFF
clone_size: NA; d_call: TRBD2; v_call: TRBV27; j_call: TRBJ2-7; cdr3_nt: TGTGCCAGCAGTCAGACGGGACTAGCGGAGAGCTCCTACGAGCAGTACTTC; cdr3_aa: CASSQTGLAESSYEQYF
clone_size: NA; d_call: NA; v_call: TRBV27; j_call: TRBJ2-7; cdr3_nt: TGTGCCAGCAGTTTCGGGTACGAGCAGTACTTC; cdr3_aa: CASSFGYEQYF
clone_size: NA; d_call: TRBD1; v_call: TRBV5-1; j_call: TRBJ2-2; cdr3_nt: TGCGCCACCCGGCTGAGAAGTCCCGGGACAGACAACACCGGGGAGCTGTTTTTT; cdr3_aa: CATRLRSPGTDNTGELFF
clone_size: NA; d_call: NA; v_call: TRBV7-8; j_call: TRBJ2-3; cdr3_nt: TGTGCCAGCAGCCTTGAGCGGGCGAGGTACGGCACAGATACGCAGTATTTT; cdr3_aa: CASSLERARYGTDTQYF